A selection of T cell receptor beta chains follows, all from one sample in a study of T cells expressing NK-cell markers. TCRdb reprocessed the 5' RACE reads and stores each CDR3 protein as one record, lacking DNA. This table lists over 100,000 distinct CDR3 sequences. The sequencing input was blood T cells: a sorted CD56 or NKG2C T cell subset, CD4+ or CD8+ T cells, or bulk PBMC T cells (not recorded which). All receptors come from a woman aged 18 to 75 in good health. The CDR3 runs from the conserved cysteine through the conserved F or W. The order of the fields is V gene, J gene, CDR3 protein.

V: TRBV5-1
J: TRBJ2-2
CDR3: CASSLEPAGAFGELFF

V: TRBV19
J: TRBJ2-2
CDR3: CASSILAGENTGELFF

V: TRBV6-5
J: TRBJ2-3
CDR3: CASSYSSGSSTDTQYF

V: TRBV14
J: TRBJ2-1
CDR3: CASSQVGAYNEQFF

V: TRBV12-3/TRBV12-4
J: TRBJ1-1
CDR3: CASSFTPNTEAFF

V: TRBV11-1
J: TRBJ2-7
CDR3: CASSLTALGEQYF

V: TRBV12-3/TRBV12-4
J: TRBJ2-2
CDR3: CASSPQREGVGELFF

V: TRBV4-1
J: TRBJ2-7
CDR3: CASSQTVPPGQGSEQYF

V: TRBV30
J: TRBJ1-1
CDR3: CAWSVGFAAEAFF

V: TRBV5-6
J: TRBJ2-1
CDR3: CASSLPSRNEQFF

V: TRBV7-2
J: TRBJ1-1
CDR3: CASSLAMRGWTEAFF

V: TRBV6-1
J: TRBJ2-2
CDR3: CASSEEGGDGSGELFF

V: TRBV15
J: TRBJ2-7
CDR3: CATSTGGAYEQYF

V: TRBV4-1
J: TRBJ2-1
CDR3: CASSQEGYEQFF

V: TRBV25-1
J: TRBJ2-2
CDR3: CASSEDSEAGELFF

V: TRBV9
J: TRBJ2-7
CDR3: CASSPGTSGYEQYF